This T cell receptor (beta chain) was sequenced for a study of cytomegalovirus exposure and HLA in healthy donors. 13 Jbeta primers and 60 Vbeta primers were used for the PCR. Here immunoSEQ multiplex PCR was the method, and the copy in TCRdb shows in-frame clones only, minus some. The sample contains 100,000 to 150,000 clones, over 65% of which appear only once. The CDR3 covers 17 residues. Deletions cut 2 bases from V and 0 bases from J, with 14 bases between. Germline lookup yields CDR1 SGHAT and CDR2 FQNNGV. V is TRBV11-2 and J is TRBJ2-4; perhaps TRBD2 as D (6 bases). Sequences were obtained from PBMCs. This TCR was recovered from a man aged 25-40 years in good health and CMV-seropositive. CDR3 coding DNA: TGTGCCAGCAGCTTAAATCTGGGAGGTTTAGCCAAAAACATTCAGTACTTC. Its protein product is CASSLNLGGLAKNIQYF.